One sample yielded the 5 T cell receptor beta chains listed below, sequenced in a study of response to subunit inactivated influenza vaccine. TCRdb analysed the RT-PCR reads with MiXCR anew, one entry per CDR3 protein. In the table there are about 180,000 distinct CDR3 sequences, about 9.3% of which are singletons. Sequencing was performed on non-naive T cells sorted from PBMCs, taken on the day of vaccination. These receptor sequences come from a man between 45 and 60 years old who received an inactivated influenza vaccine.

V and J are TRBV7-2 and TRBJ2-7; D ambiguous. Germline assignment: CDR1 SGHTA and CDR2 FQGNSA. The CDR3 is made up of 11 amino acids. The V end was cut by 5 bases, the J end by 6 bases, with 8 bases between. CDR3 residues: CASSPEREQYF. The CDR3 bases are TGTGCCAGCAGCCCCGAGCGCGAGCAGTACTTC.

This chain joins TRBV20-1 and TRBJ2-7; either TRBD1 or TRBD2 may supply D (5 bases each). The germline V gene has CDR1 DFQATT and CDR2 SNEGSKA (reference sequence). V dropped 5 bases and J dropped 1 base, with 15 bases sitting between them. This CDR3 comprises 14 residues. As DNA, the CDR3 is TGCAGTGCTCTTCCGGGACCCTCGTCCTACGAGCAGTACTTC. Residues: CSALPGPSSYEQYF.

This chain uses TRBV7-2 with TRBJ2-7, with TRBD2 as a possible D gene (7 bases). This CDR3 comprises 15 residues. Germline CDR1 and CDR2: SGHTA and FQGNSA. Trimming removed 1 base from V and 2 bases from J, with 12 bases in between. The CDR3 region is CASSLDGGGTYEQYF. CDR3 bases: TGTGCCAGCAGCTTAGATGGCGGGGGCACCTACGAGCAGTACTTC.

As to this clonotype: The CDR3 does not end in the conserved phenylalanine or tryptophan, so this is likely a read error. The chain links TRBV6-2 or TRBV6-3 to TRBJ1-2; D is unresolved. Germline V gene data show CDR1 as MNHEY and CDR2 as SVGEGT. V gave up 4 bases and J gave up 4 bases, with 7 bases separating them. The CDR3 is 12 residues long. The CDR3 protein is CASSWTRYGYTY. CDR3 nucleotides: TGTGCCAGCAGTTGGACCCGCTATGGCTACACCTAC.

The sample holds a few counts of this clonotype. The CDR3 region is CASNAQGRRNIQYF. In DNA, the CDR3 is TGTGCCAGCAACGCGCAGGGGCGAAGAAACATTCAGTACTTC. The chain recombines TRBV6-2 or TRBV6-3 with TRBJ2-4; a weak D match, TRBD1 (6 bases). V shed 7 bases and J shed 6 bases, with 16 bases lying between them. This CDR3 has 14 amino acids. Germline-derived CDR1 and CDR2 are MNHEY and SVGEGT.